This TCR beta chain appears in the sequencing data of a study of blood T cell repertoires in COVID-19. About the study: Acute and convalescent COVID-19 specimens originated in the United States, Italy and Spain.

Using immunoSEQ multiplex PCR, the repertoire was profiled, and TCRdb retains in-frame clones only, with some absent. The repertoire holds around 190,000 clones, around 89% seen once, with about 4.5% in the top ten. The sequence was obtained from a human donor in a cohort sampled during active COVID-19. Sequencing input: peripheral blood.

The CDR3 DNA reads TGTGCCAGCAGCGAGTCGATCGCCTACGAGCAGTACTTC. This sequence encodes CASSESIAYEQYF. The chain employs TRBV6-5 and TRBJ2-7; D is undetermined. The CDR3 sequence is 13 residues long. The V and J ends lost 6 bases and 2 bases respectively, with 11 bases between them. Germline loops: CDR1 MNHEY, CDR2 SVGAGI.